The 13 T cell receptor beta chains below all came from one sample that was sequenced in a study of T cell repertoires in cytomegalovirus infection. TCRdb itself ran the reads through MiXCR, one entry per CDR3 protein. Among 200,000 to 300,000 distinct CDR3 sequences, over 8% were seen once, and the ten largest hold over 12%. Sequencing was done on a sample of PBMCs. These receptors originate from a human donor in good health (CMV status not recorded). Some clones in this sample may be carry-over from other donors' samples.

This clonotype was counted at least ten times. The rearrangement uses TRBV7-2 and TRBJ1-3, with 8 bases that match TRBD1. V shed 4 bases and J 2 bases; nucleotides not matched to a gene: 4. CDR1 SGHTA and CDR2 FQGNSA come from the germline V gene. The CDR3 length is 15 residues. In nucleotides, the CDR3 is TGTGCCAGCAGCTCACAGACAGGGGCTGGAAACACCATATATTTT. Its protein product is CASSSQTGAGNTIYF.

This clonotype was seen many times. This chain connects TRBV7-2 to TRBJ2-3; 8 bases map to TRBD2. This CDR3 has 15 amino acids. Trimming at V came to 5 bases and at J to 5 bases, leaving 9 bases not matched to a gene. Germline V gene lookup returns CDR1 SGHTA and CDR2 FQGNSA. CDR3 nucleotide sequence: TGTGCCAGCAGCCGCGCCGGGACTAGGGGAGATACGCAGTATTTT. Its translation: CASSRAGTRGDTQYF.

This clonotype was seen repeatedly, ten times or more. The rearrangement links TRBV7-2 to TRBJ2-3; D is ambiguous. Trimming removed 0 bases from V and 4 bases from J, with 11 bases in between. Germline V gene data show CDR1 as SGHTA and CDR2 as FQGNSA. CDR3 length: 15 amino acids. CDR3: CASSLARGYADTQYF. The CDR3 DNA follows: TGTGCCAGCAGCTTAGCCAGAGGCTACGCAGATACGCAGTATTTT.

This clonotype was counted at least ten times. V gene TRBV20-1 combines with J gene TRBJ2-1; a weak D match, TRBD1 (7 bases). V lost 5 bases, J lost 0 bases, and 20 bases lay in between. The germline V gene encodes CDR1 DFQATT and CDR2 SNEGSKA (reference sequence). The CDR3 covers 17 residues. This CDR3 reads CSAGRGPGLSSYNEQFF. The CDR3 coding sequence is TGCAGTGCTGGAAGGGGGCCGGGACTTAGCTCCTACAATGAGCAGTTCTTC.

In its sample, this clonotype was seen many times. V gene TRBV9 combines with J gene TRBJ2-5; D possibly corresponds to TRBD2 (6 bases). The CDR3 sequence is 13 residues long. Germline V gene data show CDR1 as SGDLS and CDR2 as YYNGEE. V lost 2 bases and J lost 5, with 10 bases in between. CDR3: CASSVEGTETQYF. The CDR3 DNA sequence: TGTGCCAGCAGCGTGGAGGGGACGGAGACCCAGTACTTC.

The chain combines TRBV18 with TRBJ1-5; D is perhaps TRBD1 (6 bases). Germline V gene sequence: CDR1 KGHSH, CDR2 LQKENI. The length of the CDR3 is 14 residues. The V and J ends lost 2 bases and 5 bases respectively, with 10 bases between them. Here the CDR3 reads CASSPGGRDQPQHF. CDR3 DNA sequence: TGTGCCAGCTCACCAGGGGGGCGCGATCAGCCCCAGCATTTT.

The chain uses TRBV7-2 and TRBJ2-3; 15 bases are shared with TRBD2. Germline trimming cut 5 bases from V and 5 bases from J; bases unmatched to any gene: 5. The germline gives CDR1 SGHTA, CDR2 FQGNSA. The CDR3 covers 16 residues. The CDR3 is CASSPGTSGGIDTQYF. Written as DNA, the CDR3 is TGTGCCAGCAGCCCCGGGACTAGCGGGGGGATAGATACGCAGTATTTT.

This clonotype was seen at least ten times. This chain connects TRBV27 to TRBJ2-3, with D maybe TRBD1 (6 bases). CDR1 is MNHEY and CDR2 is SMNVEV in the germline V gene (reference sequence). The CDR3 is made up of 19 amino acids. The germline V and J ends were trimmed by 3 bases and 1 base, with 23 bases remaining between them. The CDR3 is CASSLKKLYRVGGTDTQYF. CDR3 in DNA: TGTGCCAGCAGTTTGAAGAAACTTTACAGGGTCGGTGGCACAGATACGCAGTATTTT.

This clonotype has ten or more counts. The genes are TRBV24-1 and TRBJ2-7; 8 bases are shared with TRBD1. Germline values: CDR1 KGHDR, CDR2 SFDVKD. The V gene end was trimmed by 2 bases and the J gene end by 4 bases; junction bases not matched to a gene: 12. The CDR3 has 17 residues. CDR3: CATSDSAGTGKEYEQYF. The CDR3, as DNA: TGTGCCACCAGTGATTCGGCCGGGACAGGCAAGGAGTACGAGCAGTACTTC.

This clonotype was counted between two and nine times. The chain has TRBV20-1 and TRBJ2-7; a possible D gene is TRBD2 (6 bases). Trimming took off 3 bases at V and 7 bases at J, with 19 bases between the two ends. The length of the CDR3 is 14 residues. CDR1 is DFQATT and CDR2 is SNEGSKA in the germline V gene (reference sequence). Here the CDR3 reads CSARGGNEPREQYF. As DNA, the CDR3 is TGCAGTGCTAGGGGGGGAAACGAACCGCGGGAGCAGTACTTC.

This clonotype was recorded many times. The V gene is TRBV5-1, the J gene TRBJ2-7; a possible D gene is TRBD2 (5 bases). The CDR3 consists of 12 residues. In germline, CDR1 is SGHRS, CDR2 YFSETQ. V was pared by 4 bases and J by 0 bases, with 5 bases between. The CDR3 region has the DNA TGCGCCAGCAGCGACTACTCCTACGAGCAGTACTTC. Protein product: CASSDYSYEQYF.

This clonotype has a count of ten or more. The chain is built from TRBV19 and TRBJ2-5; 8 positions agree with TRBD2. Germline V gives CDR1 LNHDA, CDR2 SQIVND (reference sequence). Trimming took 6 bases from V and 2 from J; bases not matched to a gene: 8. The CDR3 covers 15 residues. The CDR3 nucleotides are TGTGCCAGTAGCAGGGTGGTAGCGGGACAAGAGACCCAGTACTTC. Its translation is CASSRVVAGQETQYF.

V and J are TRBV5-5 and TRBJ2-7; TRBD1 might be the D (6 bases). This CDR3 spans 14 amino acids. Germline V lookup: CDR1 SGHKS, CDR2 YYEKEE (reference sequence). Trimming left V 0 bases short and J 6 bases short, with 13 bases between. The CDR3 spells CASSLDRVPFEQYF. Written as DNA, the CDR3 is TGTGCCAGCAGCTTGGACAGGGTGCCCTTCGAGCAGTACTTC. Drawing the rest from reference TRBV5-5 and TRBJ2-7, the complete variable domain is DAGVTQSPTHLIKTRGQQVTLRCSPISGHKSVSWYQQVLGQGPQFIFQYYEKEERGRGNFPDRFSARQFPNYSSELNVNALLLGDSALYLCASSLDRVPFEQYFGPGTRLTVT.